Listed here are 29 T cell receptor beta chains from one sample, sequenced in a study of T cell responses to AZD1222 COVID-19 vaccine. TCRdb keeps only in-frame clones here, not all; method: immunoSEQ multiplex PCR. The sample holds 150,000 to 160,000 clones, approximately 90% seen once. The sample was peripheral blood, taken after recovery from COVID-19. The receptors shown here come from an adult who had recovered from COVID-19.

J is TRBJ1-1 and V is TRBV6-5; TRBD1 might be the D (5 bases). V lost 6 bases and J 1 base, leaving 12 bases between the germline ends. This CDR3 spans 14 amino acids. The germline V gene encodes CDR1 MNHEY and CDR2 SVGAGI. CDR3: CASRSPGQNTEAFF. DNA for the CDR3: TGTGCCAGCAGGTCACCCGGACAGAACACTGAAGCTTTCTTT.

This CDR3 is CASSISSYEQYF. The DNA of the CDR3 is TGTGCCAGCAGCATCAGCTCCTACGAGCAGTACTTC. The rearrangement joins TRBV28 to TRBJ2-7; D is unresolved. The germline CDR1 and CDR2 sequences are MDHEN and SYDVKM. The CDR3 has 12 residues. V was shortened by 6 bases and J by 0 bases, with 6 bases between the two germline ends.

The V gene is TRBV12-3 or TRBV12-4, the J gene TRBJ1-5; D remains ambiguous. Trimming took 3 bases from V and 9 from J, leaving 0 bases between them. CDR3 length: 9 residues. The CDR3 loop reads CASSLPQHF. The CDR3 DNA follows: TGTGCCAGCAGTTTGCCCCAGCATTTT.

This clone has a handful of counts. The chain joins TRBV15 to TRBJ1-4; 8 positions agree with TRBD1. With 5 bases clipped from V and 2 bases from J, the junction kept 10 bases outside the gene matches. The CDR3 sequence is 17 residues long. CDR1 is LNHNV and CDR2 is YYDKDF in the germline V gene (reference sequence). CDR3 amino acids: CATSLDAGGGTNEKLFF. The CDR3 coding sequence is TGTGCCACCAGCTTAGACGCAGGGGGCGGGACTAATGAAAAACTGTTTTTT.

Turning to this clone: At the DNA level, this CDR3 is encoded by other sequences in the same sample as well. This chain links TRBV5-1 with TRBJ1-2; 9 nucleotides line up with TRBD1. Germline V gene data show CDR1 as SGHRS and CDR2 as YFSETQ. The CDR3 sequence is 13 residues long. V trimming: 0 bases; J trimming: 6 bases; junction bases outside the gene matches: 0. DNA for the CDR3: TGCGCCAGCAGCTTGGGACAGGGGGATGGCTACACCTTC. Translation gives CASSLGQGDGYTF.

This chain joins TRBV28 and TRBJ1-2; 10 bases map to TRBD1. V was clipped by 2 bases and J by 7 bases; unmatched bases: 4. The CDR3 has 14 residues. CDR1 and CDR2 from the germline V gene are MDHEN and SYDVKM. The CDR3 sequence is CASSLGTGASGYTF. The DNA of the CDR3 is TGTGCCAGCAGTTTAGGGACAGGGGCTTCTGGCTACACCTTC.

The rearrangement links TRBV10-3 to TRBJ2-3; 9 positions agree with TRBD2. Germline CDR1 and CDR2: ENHRY and SYGVKD. V shed 6 bases, J shed 11 bases, and the junction held 9 bases outside the gene matches. This CDR3 has 13 amino acids. In DNA form, the CDR3 reads TGTGCCATCAGCCCTAGCGGGGTGATAGGGCAGTATTTT. Protein product: CAISPSGVIGQYF.

This chain joins TRBV27 and TRBJ1-2, with D possibly being TRBD1 (5 bases). The CDR3 is made up of 15 amino acids. Trimming stripped 5 bases from V and 1 base from J, with 14 bases between. Germline CDR1 reads MNHEY; CDR2 reads SMNVEV (reference sequence). The chain's CDR3 is CASSAGTRINYGYTF. In DNA form, the CDR3 reads TGTGCCAGCAGTGCCGGGACGAGGATTAACTATGGCTACACCTTC.

The V gene is TRBV27, the J gene TRBJ1-2, with 10 bases that match TRBD1. V lost 6 bases to trimming and J lost 4 bases; unmatched junction nucleotides: 5. Germline CDR1 reads MNHEY; CDR2 reads SMNVEV (reference sequence). The CDR3 has 14 amino acids. The CDR3 loop reads CASSRQGAGYGYTF. The CDR3, as DNA: TGTGCCAGCAGCCGACAGGGGGCGGGCTATGGCTACACCTTC.

This sequence joins TRBV29-1 and TRBJ1-1, with 8 bases lining up with TRBD1. From germline, CDR1 is SQVTM and CDR2 ANQGSEA. This CDR3 region has 12 residues. The trim removed 6 bases at V and 6 bases at J, leaving 6 bases unmatched. As DNA, the CDR3 is TGCAGCGTGAGGACAGGGCGAGCTGAAGCTTTCTTT. Protein sequence: CSVRTGRAEAFF.

The gene calls are TRBV28 and TRBJ2-7; TRBD2 is a possible D gene (5 bases). The CDR3 runs to 14 residues. The germline CDR1 and CDR2 sequences are MDHEN and SYDVKM. Trimming cost V 8 bases and J 4 bases, with 18 bases left between them. The CDR3 here is CASEYAGSVYEQYF. The CDR3 nucleotides are TGTGCCAGCGAATATGCGGGCAGCGTTTACGAGCAGTACTTC.

This sequence joins TRBV9 and TRBJ2-1, with 10 bases matching TRBD2. The CDR3 length is 14 residues. Germline V CDR1 and CDR2: SGDLS, YYNGEE. Unmatched junction bases numbered 3, after V lost 4 bases and J lost 5 bases. Here the CDR3 DNA reads TGTGCCAGCAGCCTAGCGGGGGCCAACAATGAGCAGTTCTTC. Its protein product is CASSLAGANNEQFF.

This rearrangement joins TRBV5-1 to TRBJ2-1, with D possibly being TRBD2 (6 bases). The CDR3 has 15 residues. Germline CDR1 reads SGHRS; CDR2 reads YFSETQ. With 1 base removed from V and 8 bases from J, the gap between germline ends came to 16 bases. This CDR3 reads CASSLSSSVGDEQFF. The CDR3 DNA reads TGCGCCAGCAGCTTGTCGTCTAGCGTTGGCGATGAGCAGTTCTTC.

The V gene is TRBV27, the J gene TRBJ2-7; no reliable D call. There are 13 residues in the CDR3. Germline assignment: CDR1 MNHEY and CDR2 SMNVEV (reference sequence). V was shortened by 4 bases and J by 0 bases, with 7 bases between the two germline ends. DNA of the CDR3: TGTGCCAGCAGTTCGACCGGCTCCTACGAGCAGTACTTC. As protein: CASSSTGSYEQYF.

This chain links TRBV7-6 with TRBJ1-6; TRBD1 might be the D (6 bases). The CDR3 totals 16 residues. Per germline, CDR1 SGHVS and CDR2 FNYEAQ. With 5 bases removed from V and 7 bases from J, the gap between germline ends came to 18 bases. The CDR3 nucleotides read TGTGCCAGCAGCCCGACAGGTTGGCAGCCAAATTCACCCCTCCACTTT. Translating gives CASSPTGWQPNSPLHF.

The chain links TRBV11-2 to TRBJ2-7; 10 bases agree with TRBD1. This CDR3 is 15 amino acids long. Per the germline V gene, CDR1 is SGHAT and CDR2 is FQNNGV. The V and J ends lost 6 bases and 5 bases, in that order; junction bases with no gene match: 10. CDR3 region: CASRGRVTGGDEQYF. CDR3 nucleotide sequence: TGTGCCAGCAGGGGCCGCGTGACAGGGGGCGACGAGCAGTACTTC.

J is TRBJ2-1 and V is TRBV2; D is unresolved. V was clipped by 7 bases and J by 6 bases, with 10 bases between them. Germline V gene sequence: CDR1 SNHLY, CDR2 FYNNEI. The CDR3 totals 12 residues. The CDR3, as DNA: TGTGCCAGCACAAGACTCCTCAATGAGCAGTTCTTC. It translates to CASTRLLNEQFF.

The chain joins TRBV5-1 to TRBJ2-5; possibly TRBD1 for D (6 bases). The CDR3 sequence is 15 residues long. The germline V gene encodes CDR1 SGHRS and CDR2 YFSETQ. With 1 base removed from V and 2 bases from J, the gap between germline ends came to 12 bases. CDR3 region: CASSLTGHLQETQYF. The CDR3 DNA reads as TGCGCCAGCAGCTTGACGGGACACCTTCAAGAGACCCAGTACTTC.

J is TRBJ2-5 and V is TRBV5-4; 9 nucleotides align to TRBD1. The CDR3 is 15 amino acids. Germline V gives CDR1 SGHNT, CDR2 YYREEE (reference sequence). V lost 4 bases, J lost 4 bases, and 8 bases stayed unmatched. The CDR3 DNA is TGTGCCAGCAGCACCGGACAGGGGTGGCCAGAGACCCAGTACTTC. Its protein is CASSTGQGWPETQYF.

This CDR3 reads CSASRGGQEKYGYTF. The CDR3 nucleotides are TGCAGTGCTAGTAGAGGGGGACAGGAGAAGTATGGCTACACCTTC. This chain uses TRBV20-1 with TRBJ1-2; 8 bases are shared with TRBD1. After removal of 3 bases from V and 5 bases from J, the junction contained 11 bases not matched to a gene. The CDR3 has 15 amino acids. Looked up from germline, CDR1 is DFQATT and CDR2 is SNEGSKA (reference sequence).

The V call is TRBV28, the J call TRBJ2-7; D is unresolved. The CDR3 consists of 13 residues. Between the trimmed V and J ends, which lost 7 bases and 3 bases, there was a span of 13 bases. The germline gives CDR1 MDHEN, CDR2 SYDVKM. The CDR3 DNA sequence: TGTGCCAGCACCCCGGTGGGTCTCTACGAGCAGTACTTC. Translating it yields CASTPVGLYEQYF.

The chain links TRBV19 to TRBJ2-5, with 7 bases aligning to TRBD1. The length of the CDR3 is 14 residues. Germline CDR1 reads LNHDA; CDR2 reads SQIVND (reference sequence). V was pared by 3 bases and J by 5 bases, with 6 bases of the junction left unmatched. The CDR3 DNA reads TGTGCCAGTAGTATTGTGGCGGACAGGGAGACCCAGTACTTC. It specifies CASSIVADRETQYF.

This chain links TRBV7-8 with TRBJ2-7; perhaps TRBD2 as D (5 bases). The V end was cut by 0 bases, the J end by 6 bases, with 15 bases between. Germline-derived CDR1 and CDR2 are SGHVS and FQNEAQ. The CDR3 totals 15 residues. Here the CDR3 reads CASSLALASRGEQYF. The CDR3, as DNA: TGTGCCAGCAGCTTAGCTTTGGCTAGCCGCGGCGAGCAGTACTTC.

The chain couples TRBV20-1 to TRBJ2-3; D is unresolved. The CDR3 contains 11 residues. CDR1 is DFQATT and CDR2 is SNEGSKA in the germline V gene (reference sequence). CDR3 amino acids: CSGRRGDTQYF. The CDR3, as DNA: TGCAGCGGCCGACGCGGAGATACGCAGTATTTT.

The chain joins TRBV2 to TRBJ1-6, with D possibly being TRBD1 (5 bases). Germline-derived CDR1 and CDR2 are SNHLY and FYNNEI. V was shortened by 9 bases and J by 5 bases, with 14 bases between the two germline ends. The CDR3 has 14 residues. Here the CDR3 DNA reads TGTGCCAGTAACCCGCTCAGGGATAATTCACCCCTCCACTTT. It yields the protein CASNPLRDNSPLHF.

This clone was counted once. The chain links TRBV12-3 or TRBV12-4 to TRBJ2-1; D gene ambiguous. CDR3 length: 13 residues. The V gene lost 5 bases and the J gene lost 4 bases, with 9 bases spanning the gap. Here the CDR3 reads CASSVALYNEQFF. DNA of the CDR3: TGTGCCAGCAGTGTGGCCCTATACAATGAGCAGTTCTTC.

The rearrangement joins TRBV21-1 to TRBJ2-7; the D call TRBD2 from the table was never checked on the DNA. TRBV21-1 has pseudogene status. The CDR3 covers 12 residues. The CDR3 region has the DNA TGTGCCAGCAGCACAAAGCGCTACGAGCAGTACTTC. Its protein product is CASSTKRYEQYF.

By proportion, this clone is medium-sized. The CDR3 is CASSFEAGTYEQYF. CDR3 nucleotides: TGTGCCAGCAGCTTCGAGGCAGGGACCTACGAGCAGTACTTC. This chain uses TRBV11-1 with TRBJ2-7; D perhaps matches TRBD1 (5 bases). Germline CDR1 SGHAT, CDR2 FQDESV (reference sequence). Trimming removed 3 bases at V and 2 bases at J, with 11 bases between. This CDR3 spans 14 amino acids. Supplemented by reference TRBV11-1 and TRBJ2-7, the full variable domain reads EAEVAQSPRYKITEKSQAVAFWCDPISGHATLYWYRQILGQGPELLVQFQDESVVDDSQLPKDRFSAERLKGVDSTLKIQPAELGDSAMYLCASSFEAGTYEQYFGPGTRLTVT.

The chain is built from TRBV18 and TRBJ2-5; 9 nucleotides align to TRBD2. The CDR3 covers 14 residues. V trimming: 3 bases; J trimming: 5 bases; junction bases outside the gene matches: 4. Looked up from germline, CDR1 is KGHSH and CDR2 is LQKENI. CDR3 sequence (DNA): TGTGCCAGCTCACCTCCCAGCGGGGGGGAGACCCAGTACTTC. Translation gives CASSPPSGGETQYF. Complete variable domain (other parts from reference TRBV18 and TRBJ2-5): NAGVMQNPRHLVRRRGQEARLRCSPMKGHSHVYWYRQLPEEGLKFMVYLQKENIIDESGMPKERFSAEFPKEGPSILRIQQVVRGDSAAYFCASSPPSGGETQYFGPGTRLLVL.